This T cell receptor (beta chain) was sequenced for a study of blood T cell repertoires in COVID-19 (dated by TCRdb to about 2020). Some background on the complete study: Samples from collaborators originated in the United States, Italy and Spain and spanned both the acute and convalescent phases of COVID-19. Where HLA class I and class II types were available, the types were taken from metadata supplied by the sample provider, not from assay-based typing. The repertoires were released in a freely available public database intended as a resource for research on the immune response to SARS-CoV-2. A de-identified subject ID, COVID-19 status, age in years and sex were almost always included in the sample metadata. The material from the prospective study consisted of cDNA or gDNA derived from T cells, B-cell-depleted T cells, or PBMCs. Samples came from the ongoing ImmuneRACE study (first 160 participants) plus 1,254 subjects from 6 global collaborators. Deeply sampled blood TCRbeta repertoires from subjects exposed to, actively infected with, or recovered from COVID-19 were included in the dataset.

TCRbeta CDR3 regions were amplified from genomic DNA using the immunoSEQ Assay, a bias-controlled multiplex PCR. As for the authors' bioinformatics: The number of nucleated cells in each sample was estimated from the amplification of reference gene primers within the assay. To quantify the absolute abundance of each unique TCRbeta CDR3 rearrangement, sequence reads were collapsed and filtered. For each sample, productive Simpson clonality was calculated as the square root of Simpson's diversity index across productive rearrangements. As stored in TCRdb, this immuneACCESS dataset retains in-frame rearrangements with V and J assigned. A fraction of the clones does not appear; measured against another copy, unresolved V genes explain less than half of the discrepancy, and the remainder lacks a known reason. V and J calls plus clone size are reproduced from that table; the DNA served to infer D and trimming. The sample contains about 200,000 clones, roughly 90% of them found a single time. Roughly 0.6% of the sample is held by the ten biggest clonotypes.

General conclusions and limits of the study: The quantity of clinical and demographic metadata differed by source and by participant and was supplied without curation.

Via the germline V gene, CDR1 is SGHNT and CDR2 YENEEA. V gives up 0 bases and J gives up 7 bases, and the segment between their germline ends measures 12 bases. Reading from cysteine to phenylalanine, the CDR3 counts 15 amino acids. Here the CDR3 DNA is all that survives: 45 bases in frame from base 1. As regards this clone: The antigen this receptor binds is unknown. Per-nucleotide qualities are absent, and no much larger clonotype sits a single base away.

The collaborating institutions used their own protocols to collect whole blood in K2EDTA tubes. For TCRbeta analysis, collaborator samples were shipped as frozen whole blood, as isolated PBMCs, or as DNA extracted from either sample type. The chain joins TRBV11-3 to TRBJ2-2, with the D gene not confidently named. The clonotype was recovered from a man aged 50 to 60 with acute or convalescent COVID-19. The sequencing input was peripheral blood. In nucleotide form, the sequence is TGTGCCAGCAGCTTAGATCAGACCCAGGTCGGGGAGCTGTTTTTT. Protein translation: CASSLDQTQVGELFF.